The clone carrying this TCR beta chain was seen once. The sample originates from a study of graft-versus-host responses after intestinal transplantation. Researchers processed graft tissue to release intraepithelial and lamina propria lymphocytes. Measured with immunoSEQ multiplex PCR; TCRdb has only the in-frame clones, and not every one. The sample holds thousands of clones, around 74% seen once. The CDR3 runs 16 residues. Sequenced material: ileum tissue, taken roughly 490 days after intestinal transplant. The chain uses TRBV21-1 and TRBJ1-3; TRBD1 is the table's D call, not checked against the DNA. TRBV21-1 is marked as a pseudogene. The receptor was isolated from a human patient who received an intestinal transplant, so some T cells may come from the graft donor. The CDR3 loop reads CASSILDRTSGNTIYF. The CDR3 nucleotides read TGTGCCAGCAGCATCTTGGACAGGACCTCTGGAAACACCATATATTTT.